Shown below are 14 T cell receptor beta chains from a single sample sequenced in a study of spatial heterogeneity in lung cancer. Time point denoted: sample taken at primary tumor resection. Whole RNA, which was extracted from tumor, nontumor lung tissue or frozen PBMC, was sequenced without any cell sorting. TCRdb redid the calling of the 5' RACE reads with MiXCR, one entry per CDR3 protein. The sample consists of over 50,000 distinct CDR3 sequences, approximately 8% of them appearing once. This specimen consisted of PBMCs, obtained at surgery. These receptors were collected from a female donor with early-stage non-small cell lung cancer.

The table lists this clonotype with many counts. CDR3 region: CASTLAEGHEQYF. Here the CDR3 DNA reads TGCGCCAGCACCCTAGCGGAGGGCCACGAGCAGTACTTC. V and J are TRBV5-1 and TRBJ2-7; 7 bases align to TRBD2. V lost 6 bases and J lost 5; bases outside the gene matches: 8. The CDR3 totals 13 residues. In germline, CDR1 is SGHRS, CDR2 YFSETQ.

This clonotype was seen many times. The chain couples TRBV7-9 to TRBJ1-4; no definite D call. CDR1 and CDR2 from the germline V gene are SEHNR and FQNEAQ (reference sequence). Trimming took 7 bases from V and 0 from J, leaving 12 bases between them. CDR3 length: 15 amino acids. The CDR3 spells CASKSGPSTNEKLFF. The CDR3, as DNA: TGTGCCAGCAAATCAGGACCTTCAACTAATGAAAAACTGTTTTTT.

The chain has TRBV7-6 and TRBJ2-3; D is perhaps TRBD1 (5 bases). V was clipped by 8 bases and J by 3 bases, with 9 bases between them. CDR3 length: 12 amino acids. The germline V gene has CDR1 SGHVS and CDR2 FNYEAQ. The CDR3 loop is CASQGMTDTQYF. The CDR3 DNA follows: TGTGCCAGCCAGGGAATGACAGATACGCAGTATTTT.

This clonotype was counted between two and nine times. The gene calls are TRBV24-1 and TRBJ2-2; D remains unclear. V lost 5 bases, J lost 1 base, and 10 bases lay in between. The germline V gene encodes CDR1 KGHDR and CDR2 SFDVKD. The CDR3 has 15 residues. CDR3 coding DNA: TGTGCCACCAGTGGGACCGATATGAACACCGGGGAGCTGTTTTTT. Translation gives CATSGTDMNTGELFF.

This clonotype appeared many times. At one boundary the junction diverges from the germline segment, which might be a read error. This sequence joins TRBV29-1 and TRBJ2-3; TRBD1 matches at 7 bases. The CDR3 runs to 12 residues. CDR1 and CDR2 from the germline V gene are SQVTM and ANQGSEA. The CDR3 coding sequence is TGCAGCCTTGACAGGGGCACAGATACGCAGTATTTT. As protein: CSLDRGTDTQYF.

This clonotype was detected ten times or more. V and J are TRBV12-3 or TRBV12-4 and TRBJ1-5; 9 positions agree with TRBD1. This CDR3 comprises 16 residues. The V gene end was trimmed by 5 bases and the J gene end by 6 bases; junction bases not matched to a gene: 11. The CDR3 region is CASSLDTGGAGQPQHF. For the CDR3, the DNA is TGTGCCAGCAGTCTCGACACAGGGGGCGCCGGTCAGCCCCAGCATTTT.

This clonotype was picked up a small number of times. CDR3 sequence (DNA): TGTGCCAGCAGCCCGATGCTAGCGGGCCCTTCCTACAATGAGCAGTTCTTC. Amino acids: CASSPMLAGPSYNEQFF. The J gene is TRBJ2-1, the V gene TRBV7-9; 8 positions match TRBD2. CDR3 size: 17 residues. V dropped 5 bases and J dropped 1; count of bases not matched to a gene: 10. The germline V gene has CDR1 SEHNR and CDR2 FQNEAQ (reference sequence).

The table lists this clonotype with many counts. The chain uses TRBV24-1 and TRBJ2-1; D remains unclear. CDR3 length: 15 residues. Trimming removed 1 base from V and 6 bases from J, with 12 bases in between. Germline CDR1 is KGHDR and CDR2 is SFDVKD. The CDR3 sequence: CATSDFTTSINEQFF. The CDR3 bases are TGTGCCACCAGTGATTTCACTACTTCCATCAATGAGCAGTTCTTC.

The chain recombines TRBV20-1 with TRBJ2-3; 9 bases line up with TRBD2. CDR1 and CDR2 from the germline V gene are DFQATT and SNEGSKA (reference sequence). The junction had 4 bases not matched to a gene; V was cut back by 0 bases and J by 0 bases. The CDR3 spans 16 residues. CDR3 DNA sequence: TGCAGTGCTAGAGATCCCGCGGGAGGGAGCACAGATACGCAGTATTTT. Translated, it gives CSARDPAGGSTDTQYF.

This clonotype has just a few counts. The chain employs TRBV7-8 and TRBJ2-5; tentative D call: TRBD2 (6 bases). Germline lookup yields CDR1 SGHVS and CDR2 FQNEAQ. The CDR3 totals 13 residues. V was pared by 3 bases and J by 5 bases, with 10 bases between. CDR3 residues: CASSFGGRETQYF. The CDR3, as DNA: TGTGCCAGCAGCTTCGGAGGGAGGGAGACCCAGTACTTC.

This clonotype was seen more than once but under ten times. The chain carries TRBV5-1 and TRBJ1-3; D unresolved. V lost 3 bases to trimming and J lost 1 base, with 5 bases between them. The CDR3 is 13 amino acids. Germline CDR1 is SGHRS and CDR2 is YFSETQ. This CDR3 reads CASSSTSGNTIYF. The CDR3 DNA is TGCGCCAGCAGCTCGACGTCTGGAAACACCATATATTTT.

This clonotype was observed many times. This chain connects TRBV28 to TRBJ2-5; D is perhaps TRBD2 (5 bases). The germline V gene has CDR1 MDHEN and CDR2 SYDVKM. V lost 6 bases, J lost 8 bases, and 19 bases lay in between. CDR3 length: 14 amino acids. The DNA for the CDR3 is TGTGCCAGCAGCACCACGGTTCCGGGGAGAACCCAGTACTTC. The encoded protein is CASSTTVPGRTQYF.

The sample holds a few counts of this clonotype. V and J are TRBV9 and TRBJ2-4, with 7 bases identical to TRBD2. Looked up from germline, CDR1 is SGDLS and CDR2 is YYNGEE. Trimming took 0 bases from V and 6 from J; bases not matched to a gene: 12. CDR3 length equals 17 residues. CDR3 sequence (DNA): TGTGCCAGCAGCGTAGATGGCGGGAGCGGAGGAGGAAACATTCAGTACTTC. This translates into CASSVDGGSGGGNIQYF.

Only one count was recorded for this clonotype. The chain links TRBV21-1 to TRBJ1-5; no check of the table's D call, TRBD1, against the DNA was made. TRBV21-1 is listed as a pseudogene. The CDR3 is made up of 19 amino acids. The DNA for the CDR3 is TGTGCCAGCAGCAAAGCTGGACCGATACATTGGACAGGGAATCAGCCCCAGCATTTT. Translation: CASSKAGPIHWTGNQPQHF.